Shown below are 14 T cell receptor beta chains from a single sample sequenced in a study of shared clonotypes between healthy human individuals (dated by TCRdb to between 2020 and 2021). The library was made by the immunoSEQ multiplex PCR assay. Entries here come from immuneACCESS through TCRdb and include only in-frame sequences with V and J called. Some clones fail to appear in such tables; in the studies checked, an unresolved V gene covers under half of the shortfall, and the cause of the remainder is unknown. The table for this sample lists some 200,000 clones; approximately 95% of them were counted only once. Together, the top ten hold 0.065% to 0.07% of the sample. The sequencing sample was made of naive CD4+ T cells sorted from blood. What the cell subset or site label conveys for this sample: CD45RA+ positively selected. The source of these receptors is a woman in her 30s in good health.

The V gene is TRBV28, the J gene TRBJ2-1; TRBD2 matches 12 bases. The V segment lost 8 bases and the J segment 9 bases; nucleotides outside the gene matches: 8. The CDR3 has 14 residues. Germline CDR1 and CDR2: MDHEN and SYDVKM. This chain's CDR3 is CASQTSGRFGEQFF. The CDR3, as DNA: TGTGCCAGCCAGACTAGCGGGAGATTCGGTGAGCAGTTCTTC.

The rearrangement uses TRBV28 and TRBJ2-7; a possible D gene is TRBD1 (6 bases). The V and J ends lost 3 bases and 6 bases respectively, with 12 bases between them. Germline V CDR1 and CDR2: MDHEN, SYDVKM. The CDR3 is 13 residues long. The CDR3 protein is CASSFEQGLEQYF. CDR3 in DNA: TGTGCCAGCAGTTTTGAACAGGGTCTCGAGCAGTACTTC.

The chain combines TRBV14 with TRBJ2-5, with 7 bases matching TRBD1. The CDR3 consists of 15 residues. Losses at the gene ends were 2 bases for V and 5 bases for J; bases not matched to a gene: 8. CDR1 and CDR2 (germline): SGHDN, FVKESK. CDR3 protein: CASSQKTGTGETQYF. DNA for the CDR3: TGTGCCAGCAGCCAAAAGACAGGGACCGGGGAGACCCAGTACTTC.

The genes are TRBV27 and TRBJ1-1; 8 nucleotides line up with TRBD1. The CDR3 length is 17 residues. CDR1 and CDR2 from the germline V gene are MNHEY and SMNVEV (reference sequence). J lost 2 bases, V lost 2 bases, and 10 bases had no gene match. CDR3 DNA sequence: TGTGCCAGCAGTTTAAACGCAGGGGGCTTTCGAAACACTGAAGCTTTCTTT. It yields the protein CASSLNAGGFRNTEAFF.

Worth noting for this clone: Other DNA variants within this sample encode the same CDR3. The gene calls are TRBV5-1 and TRBJ2-7; D uncertain. Trimming removed 0 bases at V and 4 bases at J, with 5 bases between. CDR3 length: 12 amino acids. Germline values: CDR1 SGHRS, CDR2 YFSETQ. In DNA form, the CDR3 reads TGCGCCAGCAGCTTGGGCGGTTACGAGCAGTACTTC. Translating it yields CASSLGGYEQYF. The whole variable domain, filled in from reference TRBV5-1 and TRBJ2-7, reads KAGVTQTPRYLIKTRGQQVTLSCSPISGHRSVSWYQQTPGQGLQFLFEYFSETQRNKGNFPGRFSGRQFSNSRSEMNVSTLELGDSALYLCASSLGGYEQYFGPGTRLTVT.

This clone was detected only once. The chain recombines TRBV29-1 with TRBJ2-7; 7 bases map to TRBD1. The CDR3 runs 13 residues. CDR1 is SQVTM, CDR2 ANQGSEA, per germline. V trimming: 6 bases; J trimming: 2 bases; junction bases outside the gene matches: 7. The CDR3 protein is CSVSVGGTYEQYF. The CDR3 region has the DNA TGCAGCGTGTCTGTAGGGGGCACCTACGAGCAGTACTTC.

The chain links TRBV28 to TRBJ2-5, with 10 nucleotides matching TRBD2. The J call may be incorrect, as the DNA end agrees better with TRBJ2-7. The CDR3 loop spans 14 amino acids. Looked up from germline, CDR1 is MDHEN and CDR2 is SYDVKM. The CDR3 reads CASMTSGHTYEQYF. The CDR3 bases are TGTGCCAGCATGACTAGCGGGCACACCTACGAGCAGTACTTC.

This chain uses TRBV5-5 with TRBJ1-1, with D maybe TRBD1 (5 bases). CDR3 size: 13 residues. Germline-derived CDR1 and CDR2 are SGHKS and YYEKEE (reference sequence). V was trimmed by 4 bases and J by 1 base, leaving 8 bases between them. The CDR3 sequence: CASSLDRNTEAFF. CDR3 nucleotides: TGTGCCAGCAGCCTAGACAGGAACACTGAAGCTTTCTTT. The full variable domain, its missing parts supplied by reference TRBV5-5 and TRBJ1-1, is DAGVTQSPTHLIKTRGQQVTLRCSPISGHKSVSWYQQVLGQGPQFIFQYYEKEERGRGNFPDRFSARQFPNYSSELNVNALLLGDSALYLCASSLDRNTEAFFGQGTRLTVV.

The chain employs TRBV28 and TRBJ1-5; 10 bases align to TRBD1. Germline lookup yields CDR1 MDHEN and CDR2 SYDVKM. V dropped 4 bases and J dropped 7; count of bases not matched to a gene: 7. The CDR3 is made up of 15 amino acids. The chain's CDR3 is CASSSPTGGEQPQHF. For the CDR3, the DNA is TGTGCCAGCAGTTCCCCGACAGGGGGCGAGCAGCCCCAGCATTTT.

This rearrangement joins TRBV27 to TRBJ1-1; possible D gene TRBD1, 5 bases. Germline loops: CDR1 MNHEY, CDR2 SMNVEV (reference sequence). The CDR3 covers 15 residues. V was shortened by 10 bases and J by 7 bases, with 25 bases between the two germline ends. CDR3 sequence: CAKTGGEGPHCEAFF. DNA for the CDR3: TGTGCCAAAACCGGGGGGGAGGGGCCTCACTGTGAAGCTTTCTTT.

The chain is built from TRBV28 and TRBJ1-5; 7 positions agree with TRBD1. This CDR3 region has 13 residues. Germline values: CDR1 MDHEN, CDR2 SYDVKM. J gave up 7 bases and V 6 bases, and 6 bases lay outside the gene matches. The CDR3 DNA sequence: TGTGCCAGCAGATTGACAGGGAACCAGCCCCAGCATTTT. This translates into CASRLTGNQPQHF.

The V gene is TRBV29-1, the J gene TRBJ1-2; TRBD1 aligns across 8 bases. This CDR3 contains 13 residues. V was clipped by 7 bases and J by 0 bases; unmatched bases: 4. Germline CDR1 SQVTM, CDR2 ANQGSEA. CDR3 DNA sequence: TGCAGCGCCCGGACAGGGACTAACTATGGCTACACCTTC. This translates into CSARTGTNYGYTF.

V is TRBV28 and J is TRBJ1-2; D uncertain. V shed 5 bases and J shed 2 bases, with 9 bases lying between them. The CDR3 length is 13 residues. Germline CDR1 reads MDHEN; CDR2 reads SYDVKM. The CDR3 DNA reads TGTGCCAGCAGTACACATACGAACTATGGCTACACCTTC. This encodes CASSTHTNYGYTF.

This chain links TRBV2 with TRBJ1-2; TRBD1 matches 7 bases. The CDR3 has 15 amino acids. Per germline, CDR1 SNHLY and CDR2 FYNNEI. V lost 6 bases to trimming and J lost 2 bases; unmatched junction nucleotides: 9. DNA for the CDR3: TGTGCCAGCAGCGAACGACAGGGCCGGAACTATGGCTACACCTTC. This translates into CASSERQGRNYGYTF.